These T cell receptor beta chains were read from a single sample in a study of early T cells in non-severe SARS-CoV-2 infection. TCRdb used MiXCR to reprocess the 5' RACE reads, holding one entry per CDR3 protein. The sample includes roughly 75,000 distinct CDR3 sequences, more than 10% seen only once; the top ten take 3.4%. Sequences were obtained from whole blood. These receptors were obtained from an adult who was a healthcare worker with PCR-confirmed SARS-CoV-2 infection or an uninfected control (not recorded which). Each CDR3 is given with its conserved first and last residue. D genes are given only for firm matches. Clone size appears in some rows only: once, few, many, or a class for an expanded clone.

CDR3 DNA	CDR3 protein	D gene	V gene	J gene	CDR3 length	clone size
TGCGCCAGCAGGAGGGGGCCGGAAGAGACCCAGTACTTC	CASRRGPEETQYF	TRBD1	TRBV5-1	TRBJ2-5	13	few
TGTGCCAGCAGGCGCGTGGGACAGAGTAACACCGGGGAGCTGTTTTTT	CASRRVGQSNTGELFF	TRBD1	TRBV6-2/TRBV6-3	TRBJ2-2	16	many
TGTGCCAGCAGCTACCACCCACGGGGCTCCTACAATGAGCAGTTCTTC	CASSYHPRGSYNEQFF	-	TRBV7-2	TRBJ2-1	16	many
TGTGCCAGCACCCCTTCAGGAAGGGGGCCCCAGAACACCGGGGAGCTGTTTTTT	CASTPSGRGPQNTGELFF	TRBD1	TRBV7-7	TRBJ2-2	18	many
TGCAGTGCTAGAGGCCCCAGACAGCCCCAGCATTTT	CSARGPRQPQHF	-	TRBV20-1	TRBJ1-5	12	many
TGTGCCAGCAGCTTAAGCGGGGCCCGGGCTGCTAACTATGGCTACACCTTC	CASSLSGARAANYGYTF	-	TRBV7-3	TRBJ1-2	17	few
TGCGCCAGCAGCGAAAAGGCGGGTGCCAGCTCCTACAATGAGCAGTTCTTC	CASSEKAGASSYNEQFF	-	TRBV5-1	TRBJ2-1	17	many
TGCAGTGCTACCACCCAGACAGTGGTAGACTACGAGCAGTACTTC	CSATTQTVVDYEQYF	-	TRBV20-1	TRBJ2-7	15	-
TGTGCCAGCAGCTTTCCCGGGACAGGGAGGAGGTACCAAGAGACCCAGTACTTC	CASSFPGTGRRYQETQYF	TRBD1	TRBV7-9	TRBJ2-5	18	few
TGTGCCAGCAGCGCCGCTAGCGGCCCCTACGAGCAGTACTTC	CASSAASGPYEQYF	TRBD2	TRBV13	TRBJ2-7	14	-
TGTGCCAGCAGCGGACAGGGCTACGAGCAGTACTTC	CASSGQGYEQYF	TRBD1	TRBV28	TRBJ2-7	12	many
TGCAGCGTTGATCGGGGAAGCGAGCAGTTCTTC	CSVDRGSEQFF	-	TRBV29-1	TRBJ2-1	11	few
TGCAGCGTTGAAGGTTTAGGGAGGGGAGAGACCCAGTACTTC	CSVEGLGRGETQYF	TRBD2	TRBV29-1	TRBJ2-5	14	-
TGTGCCAGCAGCCCGAGGAGCGGGGCCAACAATGAGCAGTTCTTC	CASSPRSGANNEQFF	TRBD2	TRBV3-1	TRBJ2-1	15	-
TGTGCCTGGAGTGGTACGGTGAACACTGAAGCTTTCTTT	CAWSGTVNTEAFF	-	TRBV30	TRBJ1-1	13	few
TGCAGTGCTAGAGATGAACTAGCGGGAGATGCAGATACGCAGTATTTT	CSARDELAGDADTQYF	TRBD2	TRBV20-1	TRBJ2-3	16	few
TGTGCCAGCAGCTTAGATTCAGGGACTAGCGGGAGAGAGACCCAGTACTTC	CASSLDSGTSGRETQYF	TRBD2	TRBV11-2	TRBJ2-5	17	-
TGCGCCAGCAGCTTGGGTCGGCAGGGGGTTATCAAAAACATTCAGTACTTC	CASSLGRQGVIKNIQYF	TRBD1	TRBV5-1	TRBJ2-4	17	many
TGTGCCAGCAGCACACAGGGGAACACCGGGGAGCTGTTTTTT	CASSTQGNTGELFF	-	TRBV7-3	TRBJ2-2	14	many
TGCGCCAGCAGCTCAGGGAGCAGAGGCAATCAGCCCCAGCATTTT	CASSSGSRGNQPQHF	-	TRBV4-1	TRBJ1-5	15	many
TGTGCCAGCAGTTACTCGAAACTAGCGGGGCAAGAGACCCAGTACTTC	CASSYSKLAGQETQYF	TRBD2	TRBV6-2/TRBV6-3	TRBJ2-5	16	-
TGTGCCAGCAGCCAAGAGGCCACAGATACGCAGTATTTT	CASSQEATDTQYF	-	TRBV3-1	TRBJ2-3	13	few
TGTGCCAGTAATGATGGCGGACGGAGCTATGGCTACACCTTC	CASNDGGRSYGYTF	-	TRBV19	TRBJ1-2	14	-
TGTGCCAGCAGGGAAACGGGACAGGGGGCTGGAGAGCAGTACTTC	CASRETGQGAGEQYF	TRBD1	TRBV28	TRBJ2-7	15	few
TGTGCCAGCAGTCCCGACGGGACTACCAGGACAGATACGCAGTATTTT	CASSPDGTTRTDTQYF	TRBD2	TRBV12-3/TRBV12-4	TRBJ2-3	16	-
TGTGCCAGCAGCCTTAGCGGGAGAGAAGGGAATGAGCAGTTCTTC	CASSLSGREGNEQFF	TRBD2	TRBV7-3	TRBJ2-1	15	-
TGCAGTGCTAGCGGGGATTCCTACGAGCAGTACTTC	CSASGDSYEQYF	-	TRBV20-1	TRBJ2-7	12	few
TGTGCCAGCAGCTCCCAAACCGGGAGCAATCAGCCCCAGCATTTT	CASSSQTGSNQPQHF	-	TRBV7-9	TRBJ1-5	15	-
TGTGCCAGCAGCTTAGGCGTCTACGAGCAGTACTTC	CASSLGVYEQYF	-	TRBV7-9	TRBJ2-7	12	many
TGCGCCAGCAGCTTGGGGGAATCCCCCTACGAGCAGTACTTC	CASSLGESPYEQYF	-	TRBV5-1	TRBJ2-7	14	many